This T cell receptor (beta chain) was retrieved from a study of cytomegalovirus exposure and HLA in healthy donors. Study-level results: Researchers reported in a later analysis that a missense DCLRE1C variant was tied to TCR beta V- and J-gene trimming. In an earlier analysis, in 540 or so donors, most V segments appeared productive either ~90% or ~30% of the time. Upon later analysis, HLA-associated TCR beta chains proved more clonally expanded than other, equally common chains.

The primer mix had 60 Vbeta and 13 Jbeta primers. Authors' data handling: Approximately 80 million unique TCR beta chains, 10 million to 13 million of them shared, were counted by a later analysis. Measured with immunoSEQ multiplex PCR; TCRdb has only the in-frame clones, and not every one. V and J calls plus clone size are reproduced from that table; the DNA served to infer D and trimming. This table has under 120,000 clones, 74% appearing once. After removal of 4 bases from V and 5 bases from J, the junction contained 7 bases not matched to a gene. Per the germline V gene, CDR1 is SGHRS and CDR2 is YFSETQ. CDR3 length equals 15 residues. This clone has more than one count but fewer than ten. No antigen is known for it.

Sequencing was done on a sample of PBMCs. This sequence was found in a man aged 45-65 years in good health and CMV-seropositive. The J gene is TRBJ2-1, the V gene TRBV5-1; 9 bases align to TRBD1. The CDR3: CASSKGQGLHNEQFF. DNA for the CDR3: TGCGCCAGCAGCAAGGGACAGGGTCTCCACAATGAGCAGTTCTTC.